The 17 T cell receptor beta chains given below trace back to one sample, sequenced in a study of CD8 T cells in ankylosing spondylitis. Study-level findings and limits: The study identified a TCR beta motif of seven or eight highly homologous variants that appeared characteristic of ankylosing spondylitis blood.

For these receptors, no antigen is known. Via MiXCR, TCRdb re-called the 5' RACE reads, giving one row per CDR3 protein. The profile shows more than 650,000 distinct CDR3 sequences, around 11% of them singletons. Sequenced input: blood, either unsorted or a sorted T cell fraction (not recorded which). The receptors were sampled from a male donor with ankylosing spondylitis.

V is TRBV4-2 and J is TRBJ1-1; D is uncertain. There are 13 residues in the CDR3. Germline values: CDR1 LGHNA, CDR2 YNFKEQ. Trimming removed 1 base from V and 8 bases from J, with 11 bases in between. The CDR3 DNA is TGTGCCAGCAGCCAAGGATTTGTGGAGGAAGCTTTCTTT. Protein sequence: CASSQGFVEEAFF.

This clonotype came up a few times. CDR3 DNA: TGCAGTGCTAGAAAGGGGGTCACCGGGGAGCTGTTTTTT. It specifies CSARKGVTGELFF. This chain connects TRBV20-1 to TRBJ2-2; tentatively, D is TRBD1 (6 bases). V gave up 2 bases and J gave up 4 bases, with 8 bases separating them. From germline, CDR1 is DFQATT and CDR2 SNEGSKA (reference sequence). This CDR3 region has 13 residues.

This clonotype has a handful of counts. This chain links TRBV24-1 with TRBJ2-2, with a tentative D call TRBD1 (6 bases). Trimming shortened V by 1 base and J by 4 bases, and 15 bases separated the two germline ends. Germline V gene lookup returns CDR1 KGHDR and CDR2 SFDVKD. The CDR3 is 17 amino acids. The CDR3 region has the DNA TGTGCCACCAGTGATTTAGATGGCAGGGGACGCACCGGGGAGCTGTTTTTT. It encodes CATSDLDGRGRTGELFF.

CDR3: CSAINQRGNTDTQYF. Written as DNA, the CDR3 is TGCAGTGCAATCAATCAGCGGGGTAACACAGATACGCAGTATTTT. The chain couples TRBV20-1 to TRBJ2-3; TRBD2 agrees at 7 bases. CDR1 is DFQATT and CDR2 is SNEGSKA in the germline V gene (reference sequence). CDR3 length: 15 amino acids. Trimming cost V 6 bases and J 2 bases; bases outside gene matches: 11.

This clonotype was detected a few times. This chain links TRBV15 with TRBJ2-1, with a tentative D call TRBD2 (5 bases). The CDR3 has 15 residues. The V gene's germline CDR1 is LNHNV and CDR2 YYDKDF (reference sequence). Trimming removed 4 bases at V and 2 bases at J, with 12 bases between. The CDR3 here is CATSTGLYPYNEQFF. CDR3 sequence (DNA): TGTGCCACCAGCACCGGACTTTATCCCTACAATGAGCAGTTCTTC.

This clonotype has just a few counts. The chain carries TRBV7-9 and TRBJ1-2; TRBD1 aligns across 8 bases. This CDR3 spans 14 amino acids. V lost 2 bases and J lost 7; bases outside the gene matches: 6. In germline, CDR1 is SEHNR, CDR2 FQNEAQ (reference sequence). CDR3 in DNA: TGTGCCAGCAGCTTAAGGTCAGGGGGCTCTGGCTACACCTTC. It translates to CASSLRSGGSGYTF.

The chain employs TRBV20-1 and TRBJ2-1, with D hard to call. The CDR3 length is 13 residues. The V end lost 3 bases, the J end lost 4 bases, and 10 bases lay between the germline ends. The germline V gene has CDR1 DFQATT and CDR2 SNEGSKA (reference sequence). CDR3 DNA sequence: TGCAGTGCTAGTGAATCCACTTACAATGAGCAGTTCTTC. The encoded protein is CSASESTYNEQFF.

This clonotype was detected only a few times. V is TRBV20-1 and J is TRBJ2-5; the match to TRBD1 covers 7 bases. This CDR3 has 14 residues. From germline, CDR1 is DFQATT and CDR2 SNEGSKA (reference sequence). The ends lost 0 bases at V and 5 bases at J; junction bases unmatched: 6. CDR3 in amino acids: CSARDRTGGETQYF. DNA for the CDR3: TGCAGTGCTAGAGACCGGACAGGCGGGGAGACCCAGTACTTC.

There are a few counts of this clonotype. The V gene is TRBV6-5, the J gene TRBJ1-2; no clear D gene. Trimming left V 0 bases short and J 8 bases short, with 13 bases between. The CDR3 consists of 14 residues. Germline assignment: CDR1 MNHEY and CDR2 SVGAGI. CDR3 in DNA: TGTGCCAGCAGTTACTCGGACCGAACGGGCGGCTACACCTTC. It encodes CASSYSDRTGGYTF.

In its sample, this clonotype was seen many times. The chain is built from TRBV20-1 and TRBJ2-5; 8 bases line up with TRBD1. J gave up 4 bases and V 6 bases, and 7 bases lay outside the gene matches. This CDR3 is built from 13 residues. The germline gives CDR1 DFQATT, CDR2 SNEGSKA (reference sequence). The CDR3 region has the DNA TGCAGTGCAGGGAGGACAGGGAGAGAGACCCAGTACTTC. Translated: CSAGRTGRETQYF.

The V call is TRBV4-1, the J call TRBJ2-1; D uncertain. V was pared by 4 bases and J by 8 bases, with 12 bases between. From germline, CDR1 is MGHRA and CDR2 YSYEKL. CDR3 size: 13 residues. CDR3 DNA sequence: TGCGCCAGCAGCCGAAGCCCTTATGATGAGCAGTTCTTC. This codes for CASSRSPYDEQFF.

The chain carries TRBV6-2 or TRBV6-3 and TRBJ2-7, with 11 bases lining up with TRBD2. The V and J ends lost 4 bases and 2 bases, in that order; junction bases with no gene match: 4. CDR1 is MNHEY and CDR2 is SVGEGT in the germline V gene. The CDR3 length is 15 residues. CDR3 region: CASSFRGLAAYEQYF. For the CDR3, the DNA is TGTGCCAGCAGTTTCCGGGGACTAGCGGCCTACGAGCAGTACTTC.

CDR3 region: CASSLRTSGEETQYF. The CDR3 DNA is TGTGCCAGCAGTTTACGAACTAGCGGAGAAGAGACCCAGTACTTC. The gene calls are TRBV28 and TRBJ2-5; 8 nucleotides align to TRBD2. Trimming cost V 2 bases and J 3 bases; bases outside gene matches: 5. The CDR3 runs to 15 residues. Germline V gene lookup returns CDR1 MDHEN and CDR2 SYDVKM.

Turning to this clonotype: Since the CDR3 does not end with the conserved phenylalanine or tryptophan, this likely comes from a read error. CDR3 residues: CSARALDRDTEAFV. In DNA, the CDR3 is TGCAGTGCTAGAGCTTTAGACAGAGACACTGAAGCTTTCGTT. The J gene is TRBJ1-1, the V gene TRBV20-1; D possibly corresponds to TRBD1 (5 bases). Between the trimmed V and J ends, which lost 1 base and 3 bases, there was a span of 12 bases. The CDR3 length is 14 residues. Germline values: CDR1 DFQATT, CDR2 SNEGSKA (reference sequence).

This chain links TRBV5-6 with TRBJ1-1; D gene ambiguous. CDR1 is SGHDT and CDR2 is YYEEEE in the germline V gene. The V end was cut by 3 bases, the J end by 4 bases, with 7 bases between. The length of the CDR3 is 12 residues. The CDR3 nucleotides are TGTGCCAGCAGCTCCCCGGCCACTGAAGCTTTCTTT. Amino acids: CASSSPATEAFF.

This clonotype appeared a few times. The V and J genes are TRBV5-1 and TRBJ2-5, with D possibly matching TRBD2 (6 bases). Germline V lookup: CDR1 SGHRS, CDR2 YFSETQ. The CDR3 length is 14 residues. V was cut by 4 bases and J by 2 bases, with 12 bases left in between. The CDR3 DNA sequence: TGCGCCAGCAGCAAGGGACTCCAGCAAGAGACCCAGTACTTC. Amino acids: CASSKGLQQETQYF.

Many counts were recorded for this clonotype. This rearrangement joins TRBV4-3 to TRBJ1-6; 8 positions agree with TRBD1. The CDR3 has 15 amino acids. The trim removed 3 bases at V and 6 bases at J, leaving 4 bases unmatched. Germline-derived CDR1 and CDR2 are LGHNA and YSLEER. The CDR3 DNA is TGCGCCAGCAGCCATAATGACAGGGGTAATTCACCCCTCCACTTT. This gives the protein CASSHNDRGNSPLHF.